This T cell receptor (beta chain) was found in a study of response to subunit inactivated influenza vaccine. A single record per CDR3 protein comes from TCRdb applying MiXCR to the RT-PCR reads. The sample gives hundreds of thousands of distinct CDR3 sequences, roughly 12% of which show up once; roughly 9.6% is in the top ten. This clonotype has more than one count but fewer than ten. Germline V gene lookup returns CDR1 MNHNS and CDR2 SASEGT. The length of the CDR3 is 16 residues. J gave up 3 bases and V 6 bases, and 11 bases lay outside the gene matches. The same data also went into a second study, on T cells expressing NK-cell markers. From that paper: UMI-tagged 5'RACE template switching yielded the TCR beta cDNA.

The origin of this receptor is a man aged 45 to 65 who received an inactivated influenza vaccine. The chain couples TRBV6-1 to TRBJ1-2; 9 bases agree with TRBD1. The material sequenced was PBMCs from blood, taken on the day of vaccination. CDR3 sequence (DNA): TGTGCCAGCAGCGGGAAACAGGGGGCGTTTGACTATGGCTACACCTTC. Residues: CASSGKQGAFDYGYTF.